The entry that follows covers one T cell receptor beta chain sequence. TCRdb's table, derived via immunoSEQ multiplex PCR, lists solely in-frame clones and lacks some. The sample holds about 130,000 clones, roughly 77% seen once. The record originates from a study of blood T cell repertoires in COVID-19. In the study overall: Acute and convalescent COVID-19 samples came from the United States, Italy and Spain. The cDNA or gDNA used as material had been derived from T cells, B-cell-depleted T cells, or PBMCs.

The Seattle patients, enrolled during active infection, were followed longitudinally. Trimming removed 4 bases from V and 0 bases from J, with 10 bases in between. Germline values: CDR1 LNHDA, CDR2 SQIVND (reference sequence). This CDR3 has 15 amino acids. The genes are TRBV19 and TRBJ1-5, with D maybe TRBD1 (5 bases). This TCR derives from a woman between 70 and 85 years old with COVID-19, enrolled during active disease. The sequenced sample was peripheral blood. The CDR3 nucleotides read TGTGCCAGTAGTACCCCGCAGGGTAGCAATCAGCCCCAGCATTTT. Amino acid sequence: CASSTPQGSNQPQHF.